The next 10 T cell receptor beta chains were all read from a single sample in a study of cytomegalovirus exposure and HLA in healthy donors. PCR employed 60 Vbeta and 13 Jbeta primers. This table comes from immunoSEQ multiplex PCR, and its TCRdb copy is limited to in-frame clones, with some not included. The repertoire holds tens of thousands of clones, with 75% to 85% as singletons. The specimen was PBMCs. These receptors were collected from a female donor in good health and CMV-seronegative.

This rearrangement joins TRBV20-1 to TRBJ1-2; D not certain. The CDR3 spans 11 residues. In germline, CDR1 is DFQATT, CDR2 SNEGSKA (reference sequence). Trimming pared 6 bases from V and 8 bases from J, leaving 13 bases between. In DNA form, the CDR3 reads TGCAGTGCCCAAATGGGCGAGGGCTACACCTTC. This gives the protein CSAQMGEGYTF.

The chain recombines TRBV6-8 with TRBJ2-7; the match to TRBD1 covers 7 bases. Trimming took 0 bases from V and 4 from J; bases not matched to a gene: 9. Germline V CDR1 and CDR2: MNHGY, SAAAGT. The CDR3 loop spans 16 amino acids. CDR3 in amino acids: CASSYSGWDRPYEQYF. Here the CDR3 DNA reads TGTGCCAGCAGTTACTCGGGATGGGACAGACCTTACGAGCAGTACTTC.

The CDR3 is CASSLARGNNPFHGYTF. The CDR3 coding sequence is TGTGCCAGCAGCTTAGCCCGGGGAAACAACCCATTTCATGGCTACACCTTC. This chain joins TRBV7-2 and TRBJ1-2; D not certain. The CDR3 is 17 amino acids. CDR1 is SGHTA, CDR2 FQGNSA, per germline. The ends were cut back, 0 bases at V and 6 bases at J, with 20 bases in the middle.

The chain uses TRBV4-1 and TRBJ2-3, with TRBD2 matching over 9 bases. The CDR3 is made up of 16 amino acids. J lost 6 bases, V lost 7 bases, and 14 bases had no gene match. CDR1 is MGHRA, CDR2 YSYEKL, per germline. CDR3 sequence reads: CASTSELAGPSDTQYF. The CDR3 DNA is TGCGCCAGCACCTCCGAGCTAGCGGGGCCCTCCGATACGCAGTATTTT.

V is TRBV2 and J is TRBJ1-5, with TRBD1 matching over 11 bases. Germline assignment: CDR1 SNHLY and CDR2 FYNNEI. This CDR3 is 15 amino acids long. J was trimmed by 4 bases and V by 6 bases; bases with no gene match: 5. The DNA for the CDR3 is TGTGCCAGCAGGTTCGGACAGGGGGCTAATCAGCCCCAGCATTTT. Encoded protein: CASRFGQGANQPQHF.

A note on this clone: The junction shows a germline mismatch at one end, possibly a read error. The chain joins TRBV9 to TRBJ1-2; possible D gene TRBD1, 5 bases. Germline lookup yields CDR1 SGDLS and CDR2 YYNGEE. The CDR3 covers 10 residues. CDR3 bases: TGTGCCAGCAGCGGGGAGGGACTGCACTTC. As protein: CASSGEGLHF.

The chain has TRBV15 and TRBJ1-1; the D gene is possibly TRBD1 (5 bases). V was cut by 5 bases and J by 0 bases, with 7 bases left in between. CDR3 length: 13 amino acids. CDR1 and CDR2 from the germline V gene are LNHNV and YYDKDF (reference sequence). The DNA for the CDR3 is TGTGCCACCAGCGCGGGGGTGAACACTGAAGCTTTCTTT. It codes for CATSAGVNTEAFF.

This rearrangement joins TRBV10-2 to TRBJ2-6, with D possibly being TRBD2 (6 bases). V shed 2 bases and J shed 2 bases, with 10 bases lying between them. The CDR3 spans 16 residues. CDR1 is WSHSY, CDR2 SAAADI, per germline. CDR3 sequence (DNA): TGCGCCAGCAGTGAGCCGGGAGCACCTGGGGCCAACGTCCTGACTTTC. It yields the protein CASSEPGAPGANVLTF.

The J gene is TRBJ1-1, the V gene TRBV5-1, with TRBD1 matching 7 bases. Germline values: CDR1 SGHRS, CDR2 YFSETQ. The CDR3 has 14 amino acids. V dropped 6 bases and J dropped 5; count of bases not matched to a gene: 10. The CDR3 DNA reads TGCGCCAGCATTTCAGGGGGAGGTGGGACTGAAGCTTTCTTT. It yields the protein CASISGGGGTEAFF.

V usage is TRBV6-5 and J usage is TRBJ2-1; D not certain. The V end was cut by 0 bases, the J end by 9 bases, with 9 bases between. From germline, CDR1 is MNHEY and CDR2 SVGAGI. This CDR3 has 13 amino acids. For the CDR3, the DNA is TGTGCCAGCAGTTACTCGAAATGGGCTGAGCAGTTCTTC. Translation: CASSYSKWAEQFF.